Listed below are T cell receptor beta chains from one sample, sequenced in a study of spatial heterogeneity in lung cancer. TCRdb redid the calling of the 5' RACE reads with MiXCR, one entry per CDR3 protein. The data hold 30,000 to 45,000 distinct CDR3 sequences, with roughly 5.6% observed a single time. This specimen was PBMCs, taken at surgery. The receptors here all came from a female donor with early-stage non-small cell lung cancer. CDR3s include the opening cysteine and the closing phenylalanine or tryptophan.

cdr3_aa: CASSLYGTGPYEQYF
v_call: TRBV5-1
j_call: TRBJ2-7

cdr3_aa: CASSQETQYF
v_call: TRBV2
j_call: TRBJ2-5

cdr3_aa: CASSPRVSTEAFF
v_call: TRBV7-8
j_call: TRBJ1-1

cdr3_aa: CSVATGFYGYTF
v_call: TRBV29-1
j_call: TRBJ1-2

cdr3_aa: CASRYGTGVHEQYF
v_call: TRBV12-3/TRBV12-4
j_call: TRBJ2-7

cdr3_aa: CASSRRVSAGGDNEQFF
v_call: TRBV6-2/TRBV6-3
j_call: TRBJ2-1

cdr3_aa: CASSFGTGPYEQYF
v_call: TRBV5-5
j_call: TRBJ2-7

cdr3_aa: CASVLDRGRETQYF
v_call: TRBV7-2
j_call: TRBJ2-5

cdr3_aa: CSASRTSADTQYF
v_call: TRBV20-1
j_call: TRBJ2-3

cdr3_aa: CASSQEVSYNEQFF
v_call: TRBV3-1
j_call: TRBJ2-1

cdr3_aa: CASSFDSGVGSYNEQFF
v_call: TRBV11-1
j_call: TRBJ2-1

cdr3_aa: CASSLLSGTDEQFF
v_call: TRBV11-2
j_call: TRBJ2-1

cdr3_aa: CASSPRTGVNEQFF
v_call: TRBV9
j_call: TRBJ2-1

cdr3_aa: CASSLDQQYGYVEQYF
v_call: TRBV7-8
j_call: TRBJ2-7

cdr3_aa: CASSLGGTGGANYGYTF
v_call: TRBV28
j_call: TRBJ1-2

cdr3_aa: CSARVRPGDRGSNTEAFF
v_call: TRBV20-1
j_call: TRBJ1-1

cdr3_aa: CSARRSHRGLYGYTF
v_call: TRBV20-1
j_call: TRBJ1-2

cdr3_aa: CASSRKSGLAATYEQYF
v_call: TRBV6-5
j_call: TRBJ2-7

cdr3_aa: CSVESPGQGRRYEQYF
v_call: TRBV29-1
j_call: TRBJ2-7

cdr3_aa: CASSIPGQGYGYTF
v_call: TRBV19
j_call: TRBJ1-2

cdr3_aa: CASSVGGVSETQYF
v_call: TRBV9
j_call: TRBJ2-5

cdr3_aa: CASRGRTGDTGELFF
v_call: TRBV2
j_call: TRBJ2-2

cdr3_aa: CASSRQRNEKLFF
v_call: TRBV5-5
j_call: TRBJ1-4

cdr3_aa: CASSPNRALGQPQHF
v_call: TRBV4-1
j_call: TRBJ1-5

cdr3_aa: CASTAVSGYNEQFF
v_call: TRBV7-9
j_call: TRBJ2-1

cdr3_aa: CASSVSGTGTYNEQFF
v_call: TRBV6-1
j_call: TRBJ2-1

cdr3_aa: CASNGVNSGANVLTF
v_call: TRBV6-2/TRBV6-3
j_call: TRBJ2-6